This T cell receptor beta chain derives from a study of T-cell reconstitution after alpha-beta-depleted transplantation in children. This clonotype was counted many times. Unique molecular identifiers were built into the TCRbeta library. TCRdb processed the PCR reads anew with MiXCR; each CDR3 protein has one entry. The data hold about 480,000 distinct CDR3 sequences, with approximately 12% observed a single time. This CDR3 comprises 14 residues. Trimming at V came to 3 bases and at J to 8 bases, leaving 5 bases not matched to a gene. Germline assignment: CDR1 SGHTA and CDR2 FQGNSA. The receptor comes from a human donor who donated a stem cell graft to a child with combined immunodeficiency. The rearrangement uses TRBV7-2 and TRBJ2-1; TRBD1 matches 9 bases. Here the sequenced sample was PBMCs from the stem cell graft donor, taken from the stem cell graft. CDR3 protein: CASSFPGQGHEQFF. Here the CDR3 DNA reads TGTGCCAGCAGCTTCCCGGGACAGGGACATGAGCAGTTCTTC.